Below, 26 T cell receptor beta chains from the same sample are listed, as sequenced in a study of blood T cell repertoires in COVID-19. Here immunoSEQ multiplex PCR was the method, and the copy in TCRdb shows in-frame clones only, minus some. Found here are 150,000 to 200,000 clones, roughly nine tenths of them singletons; the top ten hold about 2%. The sample taken for sequencing was peripheral blood. Receptors were obtained from a man aged 70 or older with active or convalescent COVID-19.

This chain joins TRBV15 and TRBJ2-7; D remains unclear. Deletions cut 0 bases from V and 6 bases from J, with 9 bases between. Germline V gene sequence: CDR1 LNHNV, CDR2 YYDKDF (reference sequence). This CDR3 region has 13 residues. CDR3 residues: CATSRDSRLEQYF. The CDR3 DNA reads TGTGCCACCAGCAGAGATTCACGACTCGAGCAGTACTTC.

The V gene is TRBV6-6, the J gene TRBJ1-3, with D uncertain. Per germline, CDR1 MNHNY and CDR2 SVGAGI (reference sequence). The ends were cut back, 6 bases at V and 0 bases at J, with 12 bases in the middle. This CDR3 is 15 amino acids long. CDR3 DNA: TGTGCCAGCAGCAGACCTACAGTCTCTGGAAACACCATATATTTT. This sequence encodes CASSRPTVSGNTIYF.

The rearrangement uses TRBV4-3 and TRBJ1-1, with D perhaps TRBD1 (6 bases). Germline loops: CDR1 LGHNA, CDR2 YSLEER. V was shortened by 0 bases and J by 5 bases, with 10 bases between the two germline ends. The CDR3 covers 14 residues. The CDR3 loop is CASSQDQGWTEAFF. The CDR3 DNA follows: TGCGCCAGCAGCCAAGACCAGGGGTGGACTGAAGCTTTCTTT.

V gene TRBV2 combines with J gene TRBJ1-5; 7 bases are a match to TRBD1. J lost 6 bases, V lost 4 bases, and 3 bases had no gene match. Germline loops: CDR1 SNHLY, CDR2 FYNNEI. This CDR3 contains 13 residues. This chain's CDR3 is CASSGGQSQPQHF. Here the CDR3 DNA reads TGTGCCAGCAGTGGGGGACAGAGTCAGCCCCAGCATTTT.

The rearrangement joins TRBV19 to TRBJ2-2, with TRBD2 matching over 8 bases. Trimming took 6 bases from V and 0 from J; bases not matched to a gene: 3. The CDR3 covers 15 residues. CDR1 and CDR2 (germline): LNHDA, SQIVND (reference sequence). The DNA of the CDR3 is TGTGCCAGTAGAAGCGGGGGAGCGAACACCGGGGAGCTGTTTTTT. This gives the protein CASRSGGANTGELFF.

This rearrangement joins TRBV5-4 to TRBJ2-5; 9 bases agree with TRBD2. The CDR3 has 16 residues. Germline V lookup: CDR1 SGHNT, CDR2 YYREEE (reference sequence). V lost 0 bases to trimming and J lost 5 bases; unmatched junction nucleotides: 8. This CDR3 is CASSLALAGRSETQYF. The CDR3 DNA reads as TGTGCCAGCAGCTTGGCCCTAGCGGGAAGGTCTGAGACCCAGTACTTC.

This chain links TRBV7-2 with TRBJ2-3; D possibly corresponds to TRBD2 (6 bases). V was pared by 5 bases and J by 3 bases, with 21 bases between. This CDR3 is built from 17 residues. Germline assignment: CDR1 SGHTA and CDR2 FQGNSA. The CDR3 region is CASSAIVLAGFTDTQYF. The CDR3 bases are TGTGCCAGCAGCGCAATAGTTCTGGCGGGGTTTACAGATACGCAGTATTTT.

The chain joins TRBV5-4 to TRBJ2-3, with TRBD2 identical over 7 bases. CDR1 SGHNT and CDR2 YYREEE come from the germline V gene (reference sequence). The CDR3 is made up of 16 amino acids. J lost 8 bases, V lost 0 bases, and 12 bases had no gene match. The CDR3 nucleotides are TGTGCCAGCAGCTTGGGACTTAGCGGGCCGGAGGGTACGCAGTATTTT. It is translated as CASSLGLSGPEGTQYF.

This rearrangement joins TRBV7-9 to TRBJ1-3; the D is unclear. The germline V gene encodes CDR1 SEHNR and CDR2 FQNEAQ (reference sequence). Trimming cost V 5 bases and J 8 bases, with 13 bases left between them. The CDR3 is 13 residues long. The CDR3 DNA reads as TGTGCCAGCAGCAATCGACCGAGGCACACCATATATTTT. Encoded protein: CASSNRPRHTIYF.

The table lists this clone with a count of one. The genes are TRBV7-9 and TRBJ1-2, with 9 bases identical to TRBD1. CDR3 length: 15 residues. Germline-derived CDR1 and CDR2 are SEHNR and FQNEAQ (reference sequence). The V gene end was trimmed by 5 bases and the J gene end by 4 bases; junction bases not matched to a gene: 8. The CDR3 nucleotides are TGTGCCAGCAGCGCAGTACAGGGGGCGGTCTATGGCTACACCTTC. It yields the protein CASSAVQGAVYGYTF.

The chain carries TRBV5-8 and TRBJ1-1; D uncertain. The CDR3 spans 14 residues. Trimming took 0 bases from V and 0 from J, leaving 6 bases between them. CDR1 and CDR2 (germline): SGHTS, YDEGEE. In DNA form, the CDR3 reads TGTGCCAGCAGCTTGGGACGGGTGAACACTGAAGCTTTCTTT. It translates to CASSLGRVNTEAFF. Variable domain in full (rest from reference TRBV5-8 and TRBJ1-1): EAGVTQSPTHLIKTRGQQATLRCSPISGHTSVYWYQQALGLGLQFLLWYDEGEERNRGNFPPRFSGRQFPNYSSELNVNALELEDSALYLCASSLGRVNTEAFFGQGTRLTVV.

The chain carries TRBV29-1 and TRBJ2-2; 7 bases agree with TRBD2. The germline V gene has CDR1 SQVTM and CDR2 ANQGSEA. With 5 bases clipped from V and 4 bases from J, the junction kept 4 bases outside the gene matches. The CDR3 runs 13 residues. The CDR3 loop is CSVNSGVTGELFF. DNA of the CDR3: TGCAGCGTTAACAGCGGGGTCACCGGGGAGCTGTTTTTT.

This clone was recorded only once. The V call is TRBV29-1, the J call TRBJ1-1; 8 nucleotides agree with TRBD1. Losses at the gene ends were 5 bases for V and 7 bases for J; bases not matched to a gene: 9. The CDR3 length is 13 residues. Germline V gene sequence: CDR1 SQVTM, CDR2 ANQGSEA. The CDR3 DNA reads TGCAGCGTTAACCGACAGGGGCGCGGTGAAGCTTTCTTT. Translation gives CSVNRQGRGEAFF.

This chain links TRBV28 with TRBJ1-6; tentatively, D is TRBD1 (5 bases). CDR1 MDHEN and CDR2 SYDVKM come from the germline V gene. The CDR3 has 15 residues. The V and J ends lost 5 bases and 8 bases respectively, with 16 bases between them. For the CDR3, the DNA is TGTGCCAGCAGTCGACCCCAGGGTACCCATTCACCCCTCCACTTT. As protein: CASSRPQGTHSPLHF.

The rearrangement links TRBV7-9 to TRBJ1-3; D is ambiguous. Trimming pared 5 bases from V and 0 bases from J, leaving 17 bases between. Germline assignment: CDR1 SEHNR and CDR2 FQNEAQ (reference sequence). CDR3 size: 17 residues. The CDR3 is CASSPPNTFLSGNTIYF. CDR3 nucleotide sequence: TGTGCCAGCAGCCCACCAAACACCTTCCTCTCTGGAAACACCATATATTTT.

In its sample, this clone was seen a few times. The J gene is TRBJ2-1, the V gene TRBV6-5; D remains unclear. The CDR3 runs 13 residues. The germline CDR1 and CDR2 sequences are MNHEY and SVGAGI. V gave up 10 bases and J gave up 4 bases, with 14 bases separating them. CDR3 bases: TGTGCCACCAGACCCCTAGGTTACAATGAGCAGTTCTTC. Translating gives CATRPLGYNEQFF.

The table lists this clone with a few counts. The rearrangement uses TRBV6-5 and TRBJ1-5, with 8 nucleotides matching TRBD1. CDR3 length equals 15 residues. The germline V gene has CDR1 MNHEY and CDR2 SVGAGI. Trimming removed 6 bases from V and 6 bases from J; junction bases left unmatched: 10. The CDR3 DNA reads as TGTGCCAGCAGCCCGGACAGGGAACGTGGTCAGCCCCAGCATTTT. This sequence encodes CASSPDRERGQPQHF.

The rearrangement links TRBV6-2 or TRBV6-3 to TRBJ2-1; 10 positions match TRBD2. Germline V gene data show CDR1 as MNHEY and CDR2 as SVGEGT. Unmatched junction bases numbered 11, after V lost 5 bases and J lost 16 bases. The CDR3 contains 13 residues. The CDR3 loop is CASSTTPSGSNFF. The CDR3 nucleotides are TGTGCCAGCAGTACAACCCCTAGCGGGAGCAACTTCTTC.

This clone showed up just once. The rearrangement links TRBV5-1 to TRBJ1-1; D is perhaps TRBD1 (6 bases). Between the trimmed V and J ends, which lost 0 bases and 3 bases, there was a span of 6 bases. The V gene's germline CDR1 is SGHRS and CDR2 YFSETQ. This CDR3 is 13 amino acids long. CDR3 sequence reads: CASSLDRDTEAFF. The CDR3 DNA reads as TGCGCCAGCAGCTTGGACAGGGACACTGAAGCTTTCTTT.

The CDR3 DNA reads TGTGCCAGCAGCTCCGGTATGATATTTCGGACTAGCGCTACCAACACCGGGGAGCTGTTTTTT. Its translation is CASSSGMIFRTSATNTGELFF. The chain employs TRBV7-8 and TRBJ2-2; 9 bases map to TRBD2. V lost 4 bases to trimming and J lost 2 bases; unmatched junction nucleotides: 20. CDR1 is SGHVS, CDR2 FQNEAQ, per germline. CDR3 length: 21 amino acids.

The chain has TRBV4-3 and TRBJ2-3, with a tentative D call TRBD2 (5 bases). The CDR3 contains 17 residues. Trimming removed 3 bases at V and 0 bases at J, with 16 bases between. Germline CDR1 is LGHNA and CDR2 is YSLEER. The CDR3 bases are TGCGCCAGCAGCCAGGACCCCGCGGGTACTAGCACAGATACGCAGTATTTT. Translating it yields CASSQDPAGTSTDTQYF.

The chain links TRBV5-1 to TRBJ2-1; 10 bases are shared with TRBD2. This CDR3 is built from 14 residues. V lost 4 bases and J lost 9; bases outside the gene matches: 7. The V gene's germline CDR1 is SGHRS and CDR2 YFSETQ. Here the CDR3 reads CASSAILAGVEQFF. CDR3 sequence (DNA): TGCGCCAGCAGCGCGATCCTAGCGGGGGTTGAGCAGTTCTTC.

The gene calls are TRBV18 and TRBJ2-7; 11 bases are a match to TRBD1. CDR1 and CDR2 (germline): KGHSH, LQKENI. V was pared by 3 bases and J by 6 bases, with 7 bases of the junction left unmatched. CDR3 length equals 15 residues. The CDR3 region has the DNA TGTGCCAGCTCACCCAACCCCGGGACAGGGGGCGAGCAGTACTTC. It codes for CASSPNPGTGGEQYF.

This clone was recorded once. The V call is TRBV7-9, the J call TRBJ2-3, with D tentatively TRBD2 (6 bases). Germline lookup yields CDR1 SEHNR and CDR2 FQNEAQ (reference sequence). The CDR3 is 14 amino acids. Trimming shortened V by 6 bases and J by 2 bases, and 12 bases separated the two germline ends. CDR3 loop: CASRRDFNTDTQYF. Written as DNA, the CDR3 is TGTGCCAGCAGGCGGGACTTTAACACAGATACGCAGTATTTT.

In regard to this clone: Other nucleotide sequences in the sample specify the same CDR3. The chain couples TRBV28 to TRBJ1-1; tentatively, D is TRBD1 (6 bases). V dropped 4 bases and J dropped 1 base, with 10 bases sitting between them. The CDR3 is made up of 14 amino acids. Germline CDR1 is MDHEN and CDR2 is SYDVKM. For the CDR3, the DNA is TGTGCCAGCAGTTCCGGACAGTCGAACACTGAAGCTTTCTTT. It specifies CASSSGQSNTEAFF.

This chain links TRBV21-1 with TRBJ1-3; no DNA check was done on the table's D call, TRBD1. TRBV21-1 is tagged as a pseudogene. The CDR3 contains 17 residues. Here the CDR3 reads CASIFTGTGLSGNTIYF. For the CDR3, the DNA is TGTGCCAGCATATTCACAGGGACAGGTCTCTCTGGAAACACCATATATTTT.